What follows are 23 T cell receptor beta chains derived from one specimen sequenced in a study of T cells in Graves' hyperthyroidism and ophthalmopathy. There were TCR beta CDR3 regions amplified from RNA transcripts. The TCR CDR3 first-round RT-PCR relied on the HTBI primer set. TCRdb redid the calling of the multiplex PCR reads with MiXCR, one entry per CDR3 protein. The sample has roughly 290,000 distinct CDR3 sequences; about an eighth are singletons. Sequencing was done on a sample of blood. These receptors all come from a woman younger than 45 with Graves' hyperthyroidism that later progressed to Graves' ophthalmopathy.

This clonotype was detected ten times or more. The chain has TRBV7-3 and TRBJ2-1; D is uncertain. The CDR3 has 19 amino acids. V lost 5 bases, J lost 2 bases, and 25 bases lay in between. Looked up from germline, CDR1 is SGHTA and CDR2 is FQGTGA. CDR3 residues: CASSPIPTFPSITYNEQFF. As DNA, the CDR3 is TGTGCCAGCAGCCCTATCCCGACCTTTCCTTCCATTACCTACAATGAGCAGTTCTTC.

Only a few counts were recorded for this clonotype. The chain is built from TRBV11-2 and TRBJ2-4, with a weak D call TRBD1 (5 bases). The CDR3 covers 13 residues. Germline V gene sequence: CDR1 SGHAT, CDR2 FQNNGV. V was clipped by 5 bases and J by 9 bases, with 14 bases between them. In nucleotides, the CDR3 is TGTGCCAGCAGCCTTCCCGCTAGGGGCATTCAGTACTTC. Encoded protein: CASSLPARGIQYF.

In regard to this clonotype: Since a much larger clone is just one base distant, this may be a read error. The V call is TRBV29-1, the J call TRBJ2-2; D is ambiguous. The V end was cut by 6 bases, the J end by 5 bases, with 10 bases between. The CDR3 runs to 12 residues. CDR1 and CDR2 from the germline V gene are SQVTM and ANQGSEA. CDR3 in DNA: TGCAGCGTCCAAGTGAAGACCGGGGAGCTGTTTTTT. It yields the protein CSVQVKTGELFF.

The genes are TRBV9 and TRBJ2-2; D is uncertain. Trimming pared 3 bases from V and 4 bases from J, leaving 7 bases between. Per the germline V gene, CDR1 is SGDLS and CDR2 is YYNGEE. The CDR3 is made up of 13 amino acids. The CDR3 reads CASSDQITGELFF. The CDR3 region has the DNA TGTGCCAGCAGCGACCAGATCACCGGGGAGCTGTTTTTT.

This clonotype was recorded at least ten times. The chain joins TRBV10-3 to TRBJ1-2; possibly TRBD1 for D (6 bases). Germline V gene sequence: CDR1 ENHRY, CDR2 SYGVKD. V lost 3 bases and J lost 7, with 9 bases in between. The CDR3 runs to 12 residues. The CDR3 DNA is TGTGCCATCAGTGAACAGGGCAGTGGCTACACCTTC. Amino acid sequence: CAISEQGSGYTF.

The table lists this clonotype with a few counts. The V call is TRBV19, the J call TRBJ1-5; D gene ambiguous. Germline V lookup: CDR1 LNHDA, CDR2 SQIVND (reference sequence). CDR3 length: 15 amino acids. V was cut by 3 bases and J by 0 bases, with 9 bases left in between. CDR3 loop: CASSITVYSNQPQHF. The CDR3 bases are TGTGCCAGTAGTATCACAGTTTATAGCAATCAGCCCCAGCATTTT.

The rearrangement joins TRBV6-1 to TRBJ2-7; unclear D gene. Germline CDR1 is MNHNS and CDR2 is SASEGT. Between the trimmed V and J ends, which lost 5 bases and 2 bases, there was a span of 10 bases. The CDR3 sequence is 13 residues long. CDR3 amino acids: CASSRLPPYEQYF. The CDR3 DNA follows: TGTGCCAGCAGTCGGTTGCCCCCCTACGAGCAGTACTTC.

This clonotype was counted many times. The chain carries TRBV5-5 and TRBJ1-5; D call uncertain. The V gene's germline CDR1 is SGHKS and CDR2 YYEKEE (reference sequence). CDR3 length: 15 residues. The V end was cut by 0 bases, the J end by 6 bases, with 13 bases between. In DNA, the CDR3 is TGTGCCAGCAGCTTGGAGGGAAAAGGGCGTCAGCCCCAGCATTTT. Its protein product is CASSLEGKGRQPQHF.

This chain uses TRBV19 with TRBJ2-1, with TRBD2 identical over 12 bases. Germline values: CDR1 LNHDA, CDR2 SQIVND (reference sequence). J was trimmed by 5 bases and V by 1 base; bases with no gene match: 3. This CDR3 region has 16 residues. CDR3 residues: CASSIGTSGINNEQFF. Here the CDR3 DNA reads TGTGCCAGTAGTATAGGGACTAGCGGGATAAACAATGAGCAGTTCTTC. The full variable domain, rest sourced from reference TRBV19 and TRBJ2-1, is DGGITQSPKYLFRKEGQNVTLSCEQNLNHDAMYWYRQDPGQGLRLIYYSQIVNDFQKGDIAEGYSVSREKKESFPLTVTSAQKNPTAFYLCASSIGTSGINNEQFFGPGTRLTVL.

This clonotype was counted many times. The CDR3 protein is CASSLAAGTAYEQYF. CDR3 nucleotide sequence: TGTGCCAGCAGCTTAGCAGCGGGGACCGCATACGAGCAGTACTTC. The J gene is TRBJ2-7, the V gene TRBV7-6; 7 bases line up with TRBD2. J gave up 4 bases and V 0 bases, and 6 bases lay outside the gene matches. The germline V gene has CDR1 SGHVS and CDR2 FNYEAQ. The CDR3 covers 15 residues.

This clonotype came up many times. The CDR3 loop is CASSTLTGDTEAFF. In DNA form, the CDR3 reads TGTGCCAGCAGCACGCTGACAGGGGACACTGAAGCTTTCTTT. The chain recombines TRBV7-2 with TRBJ1-1; 8 nucleotides match TRBD1. This CDR3 region has 14 residues. V shed 5 bases and J 3 bases; nucleotides not matched to a gene: 5. CDR1 and CDR2 (germline): SGHTA, FQGNSA.

This sequence joins TRBV4-3 and TRBJ2-7; TRBD2 might be the D (5 bases). The CDR3 runs 15 residues. V was cut by 4 bases and J by 4 bases, with 17 bases left in between. Germline V gene sequence: CDR1 LGHNA, CDR2 YSLEER. DNA of the CDR3: TGCGCCAGCAGCCCGCGCGCGGCGGGTCAATACGAGCAGTACTTC. This codes for CASSPRAAGQYEQYF.

The chain employs TRBV28 and TRBJ1-5; 12 nucleotides line up with TRBD1. Germline CDR1 and CDR2: MDHEN and SYDVKM. This CDR3 is 16 amino acids long. V lost 7 bases to trimming and J lost 6 bases; unmatched junction nucleotides: 10. CDR3 nucleotide sequence: TGTGCCAGCACCGTATGGGGACAGGGGGCGAGTCAGCCCCAGCATTTT. This sequence encodes CASTVWGQGASQPQHF.

This clonotype was seen ten or more times. The chain is built from TRBV6-1 and TRBJ1-2, with 7 bases that match TRBD1. Germline V CDR1 and CDR2: MNHNS, SASEGT. J lost 0 bases, V lost 6 bases, and 7 bases had no gene match. This CDR3 is built from 15 residues. CDR3 in DNA: TGTGCCAGCAGCCCGGACAGGTTAGCTAACTATGGCTACACCTTC. As protein: CASSPDRLANYGYTF.

This clonotype has just a few counts. The chain links TRBV7-3 to TRBJ2-1, with 7 bases identical to TRBD2. The CDR3 is 15 residues long. Germline CDR1 SGHTA, CDR2 FQGTGA. V lost 5 bases, J lost 3 bases, and 7 bases stayed unmatched. Written as DNA, the CDR3 is TGTGCCAGCAGCACCGAGTCTAGCGGCTACAATGAGCAGTTCTTC. Its protein is CASSTESSGYNEQFF.

The V and J genes are TRBV19 and TRBJ1-2; no reliable D call. V lost 1 base and J lost 2, with 11 bases in between. The CDR3 is made up of 15 amino acids. Germline CDR1 is LNHDA and CDR2 is SQIVND (reference sequence). The DNA of the CDR3 is TGTGCCAGTAGTATAGGAAACAGACCCAACTATGGCTACACCTTC. Its translation is CASSIGNRPNYGYTF. Based on the CDR3 plus reference TRBV19 and TRBJ1-2, the full variable domain is DGGITQSPKYLFRKEGQNVTLSCEQNLNHDAMYWYRQDPGQGLRLIYYSQIVNDFQKGDIAEGYSVSREKKESFPLTVTSAQKNPTAFYLCASSIGNRPNYGYTFGSGTRLTVV.

This clonotype occurred once. Being one base from a much bigger clone, this may be a read error. CDR3 region: CASSFPGGNKQFF. The CDR3 DNA follows: TGCGCCAGCAGCTTCCCCGGGGGCAATAAGCAGTTCTTC. The genes are TRBV5-1 and TRBJ2-1; D may match TRBD1 or TRBD2 (6 bases each). The CDR3 sequence is 13 residues long. CDR1 is SGHRS, CDR2 YFSETQ, per germline.

The sample holds a few counts of this clonotype. CDR3 region: CSASRQTGTNEKLFF. CDR3 DNA sequence: TGCAGTGCTAGTCGCCAGACAGGAACTAATGAAAAACTGTTTTTT. The V gene is TRBV20-1, the J gene TRBJ1-4; possibly TRBD1 for D (6 bases). V gave up 3 bases and J gave up 1 base, with 12 bases separating them. The CDR3 is 15 residues long. Per germline, CDR1 DFQATT and CDR2 SNEGSKA (reference sequence).

This clonotype has only a few counts. The rearrangement links TRBV9 to TRBJ2-7; TRBD1 matches 7 bases. Germline loops: CDR1 SGDLS, CDR2 YYNGEE. J gave up 2 bases and V 4 bases, and 18 bases lay outside the gene matches. The length of the CDR3 is 18 residues. The chain's CDR3 is CASSPGGQAFIKAYEQYF. Here the CDR3 DNA reads TGTGCCAGCAGCCCAGGTGGACAGGCGTTCATAAAGGCCTACGAGCAGTACTTC.

This clonotype was counted only a few times. The V call is TRBV27, the J call TRBJ2-7; TRBD2 aligns across 12 bases. The germline CDR1 and CDR2 sequences are MNHEY and SMNVEV (reference sequence). Losses at the gene ends were 8 bases for V and 6 bases for J; bases not matched to a gene: 5. CDR3 size: 13 residues. For the CDR3, the DNA is TGTGCCAGCGGGACTAGCGGGTATCGCGAGCAGTACTTC. Amino acid sequence: CASGTSGYREQYF.

This clonotype was counted ten times or more. The chain carries TRBV6-1 and TRBJ2-5, with D tentatively TRBD2 (5 bases). Germline V gene lookup returns CDR1 MNHNS and CDR2 SASEGT. With 6 bases removed from V and 4 bases from J, the gap between germline ends came to 9 bases. This CDR3 has 12 amino acids. The DNA of the CDR3 is TGTGCCAGCAGGGAGGCGGGAGAGACCCAGTACTTC. It translates to CASREAGETQYF.

This clonotype has more than one count but fewer than ten. This sequence joins TRBV15 and TRBJ2-1; 9 positions agree with TRBD2. Germline values: CDR1 LNHNV, CDR2 YYDKDF (reference sequence). The CDR3 loop spans 17 amino acids. Germline trimming cut 7 bases from V and 2 bases from J; bases unmatched to any gene: 12. The CDR3 protein is CATTPKLGLAPYNEQFF. The CDR3 DNA reads as TGTGCCACCACCCCGAAATTGGGACTAGCTCCCTACAATGAGCAGTTCTTC.

There are many counts of this clonotype. The genes are TRBV6-2 or TRBV6-3 and TRBJ2-2, with 11 nucleotides matching TRBD2. With 2 bases clipped from V and 5 bases from J, the junction kept 13 bases outside the gene matches. This CDR3 is built from 19 residues. Germline assignment: CDR1 MNHEY and CDR2 SVGEGT. This CDR3 is CASSYLGIAGGPRTGELFF. The CDR3 DNA follows: TGTGCCAGCAGTTACCTAGGGATAGCGGGAGGGCCGAGGACCGGGGAGCTGTTTTTT.